This T cell receptor beta chain was documented in a study of blood T cell repertoires in COVID-19. Study-wide background: Samples of COVID-19 (acute and convalescent) were obtained from the United States, Italy and Spain. T cells, B-cell-depleted T cells, or PBMCs supplied cDNA or gDNA.

Per the germline V gene, CDR1 is GTSNPN and CDR2 is SVGIG (reference sequence). CDR3 size: 16 residues. With 0 bases clipped from V and 2 bases from J, the junction kept 6 bases outside the gene matches. In the authors' methods: Nucleated cell number was recorded as an estimate derived from reference gene primer amplification. Generated by immunoSEQ multiplex PCR, the TCRdb table keeps only in-frame clones and is missing some. That table supplies the V and J calls and clone size; D and trimming were determined from the DNA. Seen here are just over 95,000 clones, about 80% observed once, and the top ten hold 15% to 20%.

This sequence originates from a man older than 75 with acute or convalescent COVID-19. Sequenced: peripheral blood. V gene TRBV30 combines with J gene TRBJ2-3, with TRBD2 matching over 9 bases. The DNA of the CDR3 is TGTGCCTGGAGTGTAGGGCTAGCGGGGAACACAGATACGCAGTATTTT. Protein: CAWSVGLAGNTDTQYF.